Described below is a single T cell receptor beta chain sequence and its context. Its specificity is not known. Per germline, CDR1 SGHAT and CDR2 FQNNGV. The CDR3 has 17 residues. The V end was cut by 0 bases, the J end by 8 bases, with 20 bases between. This sample was included in a study of PD-1 blockade in classical Hodgkin lymphoma. Study-level results: The repertoire differences lack a defined cause, possibly disease activity or prior therapy. As was reported, newly diagnosed patients showed lower baseline TCR diversity than healthy donors did.

Each patient's relapse followed autologous stem cell transplantation, and brentuximab vedotin exposure varied. Libraries were prepared by immunoSEQ multiplex PCR; TCRdb keeps only in-frame clonotypes and omits some of them. The sample holds about 100,000 clones, more than 85% seen once. The V call is TRBV11-2, the J call TRBJ2-1; D may be TRBD2 (6 bases). Sequencing used peripheral blood mononuclear cells (PBMCs), obtained before the second cycle of nivolumab. This receptor was identified in a human donor with classical Hodgkin lymphoma. DNA for the CDR3: TGTGCCAGCAGCTTAGACGGGGACTCCTACAAAGGCGATGAGCAGTTCTTC. This codes for CASSLDGDSYKGDEQFF.